Listed below are T cell receptor beta chains from one sample, sequenced in a study of radiation and T cells in renal cell carcinoma. Repertoires were generated with immunoSEQ multiplex PCR, while TCRdb's copy carries only in-frame clones and drops some. The data contain more than 150,000 clones, approximately 88% of them singletons. The source material was blood, sampled from a patient whose treatment included radiotherapy and nephrectomy. The receptors stem from a woman aged 50 to 60 with renal cell carcinoma. The CDR3 runs from the conserved cysteine through the conserved F or W. A D gene is named only where the DNA matches it firmly. Clone size, where shown, is once, few, many, or a class for clones that have expanded.

TRBJ2-3,NA,TRBV10-3,NA,CAMRDLFSTDTQYF,TGTGCCATGAGGGACCTATTTTCCACAGATACGCAGTATTTT
TRBJ2-1,TRBD2,TRBV5-1,NA,CASSSGTSGFSSYNEQFF,TGCGCCAGCAGCTCCGGGACTAGCGGGTTTAGCTCCTACAATGAGCAGTTCTTC
TRBJ2-2,TRBD2,TRBV18,once,CASSPLPGLAGSANTGELFF,TGTGCCAGCTCACCATTACCGGGACTAGCGGGATCCGCGAACACCGGGGAGCTGTTTTTT
TRBJ2-1,NA,TRBV6-5,once,CASNSRGRSYNEQFF,TGTGCCAGCAATAGCAGGGGCCGCTCCTACAATGAGCAGTTCTTC
TRBJ1-2,NA,TRBV4-2,NA,CASSQQGTRGNYGYTF,TGTGCCAGCAGCCAGCAGGGCACCAGGGGTAACTATGGCTACACCTTC
TRBJ1-2,NA,TRBV5-1,NA,CASSPPGQSSAGYTF,TGCGCCAGCAGCCCACCTGGACAGTCGAGTGCTGGCTACACCTTC
TRBJ1-2,TRBD1,TRBV19,once,CASSREGGQGRYGYTF,TGTGCCAGTAGTAGGGAGGGGGGACAGGGTAGATATGGCTACACCTTC
TRBJ1-2,NA,TRBV4-1,NA,CASSHPTGGRPVDYGYTF,TGCGCCAGCAGCCACCCTACTGGGGGTAGACCCGTGGACTATGGCTACACCTTC
TRBJ2-7,NA,TRBV15,NA,CATSKGVNSYEQYF,TGTGCCACCAGCAAAGGGGTGAACTCCTACGAGCAGTACTTC
TRBJ1-2,TRBD1,TRBV2,NA,CASSPDRGRDYGYTF,TGTGCCAGCAGTCCGGACAGGGGGCGCGACTATGGCTACACCTTC
TRBJ1-5,NA,TRBV11-2,NA,CASSFESGSPQHF,TGTGCCAGCAGCTTCGAATCGGGATCGCCCCAGCATTTT
TRBJ2-5,TRBD1,TRBV7-7,NA,CASSQGAPGETQYF,TGTGCTAGCAGCCAGGGGGCCCCGGGAGAGACCCAGTACTTC
TRBJ2-1,NA,TRBV18,few,CASSTGRPTLGGNEQFF,TGTGCCAGCTCAACCGGACGTCCAACCCTTGGGGGCAATGAGCAGTTCTTC
TRBJ2-7,TRBD2,TRBV4-2,NA,CASSQDIQRGAYEQYF,TGTGCCAGCAGCCAAGATATCCAGCGGGGGGCCTACGAGCAGTACTTC
TRBJ1-6,NA,TRBV19,NA,CASSALAGGNSPLHF,TGTGCCAGTAGTGCTTTAGCTGGGGGGAATTCACCCCTCCACTTT
TRBJ2-1,NA,TRBV19,NA,CASKGNGSYEQFF,TGTGCCAGTAAAGGAAATGGCAGCTATGAGCAGTTCTTC
TRBJ1-2,NA,TRBV5-6,NA,CASSPLTGNYGYTF,TGTGCCAGCAGCCCCCTAACTGGGAACTATGGCTACACCTTC
TRBJ2-2,TRBD2,TRBV7-9,NA,CASSPGTSATTGELFF,TGTGCCAGCAGCCCCGGGACTAGCGCTACCACCGGGGAGCTGTTTTTT
TRBJ2-6,NA,TRBV5-1,NA,CASRGWSPGANVLTF,TGCGCCAGCAGAGGATGGAGCCCTGGGGCCAACGTCCTGACTTTC
TRBJ2-7,TRBD1,TRBV6-1,NA,CASREQGAQSYEQYF,TGTGCCAGCAGGGAACAGGGGGCGCAATCCTACGAGCAGTACTTC
TRBJ1-5,NA,TRBV7-6,NA,CASSPWGGNQPQHF,TGTGCCAGCAGCCCTTGGGGGGGCAATCAGCCCCAGCATTTT
TRBJ2-1,NA,TRBV2,NA,CASSEQSLYNEQFF,TGTGCCAGCAGTGAACAGTCTCTCTACAATGAGCAGTTCTTC
TRBJ1-1,TRBD1,TRBV5-1,few,CASRPGGTANTEAFF,TGCGCCAGCAGGCCCGGGGGGACAGCGAACACTGAAGCTTTCTTT
TRBJ1-4,TRBD1,TRBV18,once,CASSLGTAADGEKLFF,TGTGCCAGCTCACTGGGGACAGCCGCCGATGGGGAAAAACTGTTTTTT
TRBJ2-3,NA,TRBV6-6,NA,CASSSPGGSTDTQYF,TGTGCCAGCAGCTCCCCTGGGGGCAGCACAGATACGCAGTATTTT
TRBJ2-1,TRBD2,TRBV19,NA,CASSKRGGNNEQFF,TGTGCCAGTAGTAAGCGGGGGGGCAACAATGAGCAGTTCTTC
TRBJ2-1,TRBD2,TRBV6-6,NA,CASSRSAGGLYNEQFF,TGTGCCAGCAGTAGATCCGCGGGGGGGCTCTACAATGAGCAGTTCTTC
TRBJ2-7,NA,TRBV7-6,NA,CASSQHDSSYEQYF,TGTGCCAGCAGCCAACACGACAGCTCCTACGAGCAGTACTTC
TRBJ2-2,NA,TRBV6-4,NA,CASSDRANTGELFF,TGTGCCAGCAGTGACAGGGCGAACACCGGGGAGCTGTTTTTT
TRBJ1-6,NA,TRBV11-3,NA,CASSTSYNSPLHF,TGTGCCAGCAGCACATCTTATAATTCACCCCTCCACTTT
TRBJ2-7,NA,TRBV2,NA,CASKRTVYEQYF,TGTGCCAGCAAACGGACCGTTTACGAGCAGTACTTC
TRBJ2-3,TRBD2,TRBV4-2,NA,CASSRLLAGGSTDTQYF,TGTGCCAGCAGCCGCCTACTAGCGGGGGGAAGCACAGATACGCAGTATTTT
TRBJ1-5,NA,TRBV18,NA,CASSDNYSNQPQHF,TGTGCCAGCTCAGACAATTATAGCAATCAGCCCCAGCATTTT
TRBJ1-3,NA,TRBV19,NA,CASAGTKTGFGNTIYF,TGTGCCAGTGCCGGAACGAAGACAGGATTTGGAAACACCATATATTTT
TRBJ1-1,TRBD1,TRBV5-5,few,CASTVYSMRTGMNTEAFF,TGTGCCAGCACCGTCTACTCCATGCGGACAGGTATGAACACTGAAGCTTTCTTT
TRBJ1-1,NA,TRBV18,NA,CASSPSARNTEAFF,TGTGCCAGCTCACCAAGTGCCAGGAACACTGAAGCTTTCTTT
TRBJ2-3,TRBD2,TRBV5-1,NA,CASSLLAGGSTDTQYF,TGCGCCAGCAGCTTGCTAGCGGGGGGAAGCACAGATACGCAGTATTTT
TRBJ2-3,NA,TRBV15,NA,CATSRDRGENTQYF,TGTGCCACCAGCAGAGATCGGGGAGAGAATACGCAGTATTTT
TRBJ2-2,TRBD2,TRBV5-1,few,CASKRGIGELFF,TGCGCCAGCAAGCGGGGGATCGGGGAGCTGTTTTTT
TRBJ2-4,NA,TRBV7-9,many,CASSGEVGVDIQYF,TGTGCCAGCAGCGGCGAGGTGGGTGTCGACATTCAGTACTTC
TRBJ2-2,NA,TRBV13,once,CASSKGSITGELFF,TGTGCCAGCAGCAAGGGGTCTATCACCGGGGAGCTGTTTTTT
TRBJ2-1,NA,TRBV9,NA,CASSVGGGSYNEQFF,TGTGCCAGCAGCGTAGGAGGGGGGTCCTACAATGAGCAGTTCTTC
TRBJ1-6,TRBD1,TRBV4-1,NA,CASSQGQGITYNSPLHF,TGCGCCAGCAGCCAAGGACAGGGAATAACATATAATTCACCCCTCCACTTT
TRBJ1-3,NA,TRBV10-2,NA,CASRPDGNTIYF,TGCGCCAGCAGACCCGATGGAAACACCATATATTTT
TRBJ1-4,NA,TRBV19,NA,CASSIWRGDSGEKLFF,TGTGCCAGTAGTATATGGAGAGGAGATAGTGGTGAAAAACTGTTTTTT
TRBJ1-4,NA,TRBV20-1,NA,CSAITNEKLFF,TGCAGTGCCATAACTAATGAAAAACTGTTTTTT
TRBJ1-1,NA,TRBV21-1,NA,CPGGEQGIAEAFF,TGTCCAGGTGGGGAACAGGGTATAGCTGAAGCTTTCTTT
TRBJ1-1,NA,TRBV4-1,NA,CASAIGGSNTEAFF,TGCGCCAGTGCAATAGGGGGGTCCAACACTGAAGCTTTCTTT
TRBJ2-7,NA,TRBV25-1,NA,CASSGRGYEQYF,TGTGCCAGCAGTGGCCGCGGGTACGAGCAGTACTTC
TRBJ2-7,TRBD1,TRBV19,NA,CASSRDRVYEQYF,TGTGCCAGTAGTAGGGACAGGGTCTACGAGCAGTACTTC
TRBJ2-1,TRBD2,TRBV30,NA,CAWSKEAGGWNEQFF,TGTGCCTGGAGTAAAGAAGCGGGGGGGTGGAATGAGCAGTTCTTC
TRBJ2-3,TRBD2,TRBV5-4,once,CASSSRTSGVTDTQYF,TGTGCCAGCAGCTCCAGGACTAGCGGGGTCACAGATACGCAGTATTTT
TRBJ1-2,NA,TRBV19,few,CASSIRDQGYTF,TGTGCCAGTAGTATACGGGACCAAGGCTACACCTTC
TRBJ2-2,NA,TRBV19,NA,CASSIALTRDGELFF,TGTGCCAGTAGTATAGCCCTGACACGCGACGGGGAGCTGTTTTTT
TRBJ1-3,TRBD1,TRBV7-9,NA,CASSLGTGYISGNTIYF,TGTGCCAGCAGCTTAGGGACAGGGTACATTTCTGGAAACACCATATATTTT
TRBJ2-3,NA,TRBV18,NA,CASTVGVADTQYF,TGTGCCAGCACCGTCGGGGTAGCAGATACGCAGTATTTT
TRBJ2-7,NA,TRBV6-5,once,CASSALGPSYEQYF,TGTGCCAGCAGTGCTCTGGGCCCCTCCTACGAGCAGTACTTC
TRBJ1-1,NA,TRBV9,NA,CASSVGNREQAFF,TGTGCCAGCAGCGTAGGTAACAGGGAGCAAGCTTTCTTT
TRBJ2-2,NA,TRBV2,NA,CASSEEGGANTGELFF,TGTGCCAGCAGTGAAGAAGGGGGGGCGAACACCGGGGAGCTGTTTTTT
TRBJ2-7,NA,TRBV6-1,NA,CASNNRDEQYF,TGTGCCAGCAATAACAGGGACGAGCAGTACTTC